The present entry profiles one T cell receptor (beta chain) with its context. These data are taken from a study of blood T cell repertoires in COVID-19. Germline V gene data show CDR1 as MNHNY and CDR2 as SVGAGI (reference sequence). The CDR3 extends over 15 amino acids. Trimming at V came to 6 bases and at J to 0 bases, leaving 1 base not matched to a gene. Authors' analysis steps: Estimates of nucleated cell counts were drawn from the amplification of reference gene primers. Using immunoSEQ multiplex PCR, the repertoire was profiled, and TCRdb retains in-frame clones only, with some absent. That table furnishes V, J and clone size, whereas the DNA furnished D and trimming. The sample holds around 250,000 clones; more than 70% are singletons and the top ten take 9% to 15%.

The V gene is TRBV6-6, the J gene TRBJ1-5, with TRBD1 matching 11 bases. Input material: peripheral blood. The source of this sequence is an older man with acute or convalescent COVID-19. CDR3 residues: CASRGTGGSNQPQHF. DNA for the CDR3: TGTGCCAGCAGAGGGACAGGGGGTAGCAATCAGCCCCAGCATTTT.